This TCR beta chain comes out of a study of identical twins. This clonotype showed up many times. Its antigen is unknown. Notes on the study in general: With abundant cord blood beta clonotypes, insertions were fewer; memory repertoires showed no such pattern. Conclusions were based on cross-sectional statistical analysis, without following the same donors.

Healthy Caucasians were all of the donors. Between the trimmed V and J ends, which lost 1 base and 8 bases, there was a span of 12 bases. Germline CDR1 reads MGHDK; CDR2 reads SYGVNS. This CDR3 is built from 14 residues. TCRdb processed the 5' RACE reads anew with MiXCR; each CDR3 protein has one entry. Found here are 200,000 to 300,000 distinct CDR3 sequences, more than 9% of them singletons; the top ten hold more than 8%. The V and J genes are TRBV25-1 and TRBJ2-1; possibly TRBD1 for D (5 bases). Sample: memory T cells sorted from blood. The source of this sequence is a man aged 45 to 65 in good health. The CDR3 sequence is CASSESHRIHEQFF. The CDR3 bases are TGTGCCAGCAGTGAATCCCACAGGATCCATGAGCAGTTCTTC. The complete variable domain, with remaining parts taken from reference TRBV25-1 and TRBJ2-1, reads EADIYQTPRYLVIGTGKKITLECSQTMGHDKMYWYQQDPGMELHLIHYSYGVNSTEKGDLSSESTVSRIRTEHFPLTLESARPSHTSQYLCASSESHRIHEQFFGPGTRLTVL.